This T cell receptor (beta chain) was profiled in a study of neoadjuvant anti-PD-1 for oral cavity cancer. Study at large: Nivolumab at 3 mg/kg was mostly given biweekly, three to four doses, pre-surgery.

This CDR3 is built from 14 residues. V shed 4 bases and J 4 bases; nucleotides not matched to a gene: 3. CDR1 and CDR2 from the germline V gene are MNHEY and SMNVEV (reference sequence). Time point defined: after neoadjuvant nivolumab, at surgical resection. These oral cavity squamous cell carcinomas were HPV-negative and locally advanced. Generated by immunoSEQ multiplex PCR, the TCRdb table keeps only in-frame clones and is missing some. Here the sample spans approximately 16,000 clones, approximately 40% being singletons. The sequencing here drew on tumor tissue, taken after nivolumab (anti-PD-1) treatment. The receptor comes from a person aged 35-80 years with oral cavity squamous cell carcinoma. The chain uses TRBV27 and TRBJ2-2; the match to TRBD1 covers 7 bases. As DNA, the CDR3 is TGTGCCAGCAGTTCCAACAGGGGCACCGGGGAGCTGTTTTTT. Translation gives CASSSNRGTGELFF.